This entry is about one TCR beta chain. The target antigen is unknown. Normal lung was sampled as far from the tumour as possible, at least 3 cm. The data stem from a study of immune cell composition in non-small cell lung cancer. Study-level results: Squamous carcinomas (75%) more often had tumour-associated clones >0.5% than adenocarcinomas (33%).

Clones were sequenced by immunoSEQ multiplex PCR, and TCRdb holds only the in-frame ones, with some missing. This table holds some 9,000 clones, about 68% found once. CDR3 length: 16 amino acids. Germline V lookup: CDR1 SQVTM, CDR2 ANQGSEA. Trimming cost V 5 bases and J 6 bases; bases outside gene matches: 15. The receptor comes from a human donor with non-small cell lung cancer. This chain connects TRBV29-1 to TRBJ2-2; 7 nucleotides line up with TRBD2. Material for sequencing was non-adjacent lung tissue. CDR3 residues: CSVSGFFGGFSGELFF. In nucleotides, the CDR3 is TGCAGCGTTTCAGGCTTTTTCGGGGGGTTCTCCGGGGAGCTGTTTTTT.